This T cell receptor beta chain was identified during a study of metastatic and nonmetastatic thyroid tumors. This clone is labeled as medium-sized (0.01 to 0.1%). V lost 4 bases and J lost 7; bases outside the gene matches: 8. The CDR3 is 16 amino acids. CDR1 is SGHVS and CDR2 is FQNEAQ in the germline V gene. Prior to thyroid surgery, none of the patients had received any treatment. MiXCR reprocessed the PCR reads for TCRdb. The top ten clones hold over 6% of a sample with 30,000 to 35,000 clones, around a sixth of them seen once. Sequencing was carried out using blood. J is TRBJ1-6 and V is TRBV7-8; 9 nucleotides align to TRBD1. The clonotype was recovered from a female donor with papillary thyroid cancer or a benign thyroid nodule (not recorded which). Some clones in this sample may be carry-over from other donors' samples. The CDR3 reads CASSYHVDRGNSPLHF. CDR3 sequence (DNA): TGTGCCAGCAGCTACCACGTCGACAGGGGGAATTCACCCCTCCACTTT. The full variable domain, its missing parts supplied by reference TRBV7-8 and TRBJ1-6, is GAGVSQSPRYKVAKRGQDVALRCDPISGHVSLFWYQQALGQGPEFLTYFQNEAQLDKSGLPSDRFFAERPEGSVSTLKIQRTQQEDSAVYLCASSYHVDRGNSPLHFGNGTRLTVT.